The 11 T cell receptor beta chains in this list originate from one sample, sequenced in a study of blood T cell repertoires in COVID-19. Clones were read by immunoSEQ multiplex PCR, and TCRdb kept only the in-frame ones, dropping some. The table shows under 95,000 clones, with around four fifths occurring only once. The sample consisted of peripheral blood. These receptors came from a human donor in a cohort sampled during active COVID-19.

The V gene is TRBV7-6, the J gene TRBJ2-5; perhaps TRBD1 as D (5 bases). Germline V gene data show CDR1 as SGHVS and CDR2 as FNYEAQ. The CDR3 has 15 amino acids. V lost 4 bases and J 0 bases, leaving 12 bases between the germline ends. Here the CDR3 DNA reads TGTGCCAGCAGCTCACAGGAACTCCACCAAGAGACCCAGTACTTC. Residues: CASSSQELHQETQYF.

This clone appeared many times. The rearrangement links TRBV7-9 to TRBJ1-2; no clear D. V was shortened by 0 bases and J by 2 bases, with 4 bases between the two germline ends. This CDR3 contains 13 residues. The germline V gene encodes CDR1 SEHNR and CDR2 FQNEAQ (reference sequence). CDR3 DNA sequence: TGTGCCAGCAGCTTAGCCAGAAACTATGGCTACACCTTC. Encoded protein: CASSLARNYGYTF. The full variable domain, completed using reference TRBV7-9 and TRBJ1-2, is DTGVSQNPRHKITKRGQNVTFRCDPISEHNRLYWYRQTLGQGPEFLTYFQNEAQLEKSRLLSDRFSAERPKGSFSTLEIQRTEQGDSAMYLCASSLARNYGYTFGSGTRLTVV.

CDR3 nucleotides: TGTGCCAGTAGTATGAGTACAGGAGGCACAGATACGCAGTATTTT. This codes for CASSMSTGGTDTQYF. The rearrangement joins TRBV19 to TRBJ2-3, with D possibly being TRBD1 (5 bases). The V and J ends lost 3 bases and 1 base respectively, with 11 bases between them. CDR1 and CDR2 (germline): LNHDA, SQIVND (reference sequence). The CDR3 covers 15 residues.

The chain links TRBV5-4 to TRBJ2-3; D perhaps matches TRBD2 (7 bases). The V and J ends lost 4 bases and 2 bases respectively, with 17 bases between them. The CDR3 contains 16 residues. Germline lookup yields CDR1 SGHNT and CDR2 YYREEE (reference sequence). The CDR3 reads CASSQTRGANTDTQYF. In DNA form, the CDR3 reads TGTGCCAGCAGCCAGACCCGGGGGGCCAACACAGATACGCAGTATTTT.

V gene TRBV28 combines with J gene TRBJ2-7, with 9 bases identical to TRBD1. The V and J ends lost 6 bases and 0 bases, in that order; junction bases with no gene match: 9. CDR1 is MDHEN, CDR2 SYDVKM, per germline. The CDR3 is made up of 16 amino acids. CDR3 in amino acids: CASRTTGTGSSYEQYF. In DNA, the CDR3 is TGTGCCAGCAGAACCACCGGGACAGGGTCCTCCTACGAGCAGTACTTC.

V gene TRBV12-3 or TRBV12-4 combines with J gene TRBJ1-3, with D possibly TRBD1 on 6 matching bases. Trimming removed 3 bases at V and 6 bases at J, with 9 bases between. The CDR3 runs to 13 residues. The CDR3 loop reads CASSLWTANTIYF. Written as DNA, the CDR3 is TGTGCCAGCAGTTTGTGGACAGCAAACACCATATATTTT.

This rearrangement joins TRBV9 to TRBJ2-2; no definite D call. This CDR3 spans 15 amino acids. Trimming removed 2 bases from V and 0 bases from J, with 8 bases in between. Germline lookup yields CDR1 SGDLS and CDR2 YYNGEE. The CDR3 sequence is CASSVYPPNTGELFF. CDR3 sequence (DNA): TGTGCCAGCAGCGTCTATCCCCCGAACACCGGGGAGCTGTTTTTT.

CDR3 residues: CASSLEGATGELFF. CDR3 in DNA: TGTGCCAGCAGCTTAGAGGGGGCCACCGGGGAGCTGTTTTTT. The J gene is TRBJ2-2, the V gene TRBV7-2; 7 positions match TRBD1. Germline V gene data show CDR1 as SGHTA and CDR2 as FQGNSA. The V gene end was trimmed by 1 base and the J gene end by 4 bases; junction bases not matched to a gene: 0. This CDR3 region has 14 residues.

The chain combines TRBV27 with TRBJ1-5; 9 bases match TRBD1. The CDR3 spans 15 residues. Looked up from germline, CDR1 is MNHEY and CDR2 is SMNVEV (reference sequence). The trim removed 6 bases at V and 0 bases at J, leaving 3 bases unmatched. The CDR3 spells CASSRDRDSNQPQHF. The DNA of the CDR3 is TGTGCCAGCAGCAGGGACAGGGATAGCAATCAGCCCCAGCATTTT.

This chain uses TRBV10-2 with TRBJ1-1, with 8 bases fitting TRBD1. The V gene's germline CDR1 is WSHSY and CDR2 SAAADI. This CDR3 spans 14 amino acids. V shed 0 bases and J 4 bases; nucleotides not matched to a gene: 1. The CDR3 DNA sequence: TGCGCCAGCAGTGAGTCAGACAGGGGCACTGAAGCTTTCTTT. Its translation is CASSESDRGTEAFF.

The chain links TRBV5-4 to TRBJ2-3; D is unresolved. Trimming took 1 base from V and 3 from J, leaving 6 bases between them. The CDR3 runs 13 residues. CDR1 is SGHNT, CDR2 YYREEE, per germline (reference sequence). DNA for the CDR3: TGTGCCAGCAGCTTGATCGGTACAGATACGCAGTATTTT. This translates into CASSLIGTDTQYF.